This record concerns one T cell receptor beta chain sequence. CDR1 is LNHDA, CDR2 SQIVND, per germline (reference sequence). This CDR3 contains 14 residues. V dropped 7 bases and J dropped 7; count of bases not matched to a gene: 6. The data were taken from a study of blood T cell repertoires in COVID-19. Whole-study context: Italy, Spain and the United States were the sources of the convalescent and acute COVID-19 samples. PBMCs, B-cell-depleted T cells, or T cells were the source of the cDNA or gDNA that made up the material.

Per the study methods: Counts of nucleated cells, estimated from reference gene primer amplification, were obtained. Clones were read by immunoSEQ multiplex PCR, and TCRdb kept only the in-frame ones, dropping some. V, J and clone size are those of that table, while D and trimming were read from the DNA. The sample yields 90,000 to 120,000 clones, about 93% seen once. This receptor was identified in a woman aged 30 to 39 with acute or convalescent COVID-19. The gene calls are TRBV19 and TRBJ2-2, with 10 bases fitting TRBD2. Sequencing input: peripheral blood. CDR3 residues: CASISAGGNGELFF. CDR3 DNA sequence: TGTGCCAGTATCTCAGCGGGGGGGAACGGGGAGCTGTTTTTT.